The 23 T cell receptor beta chains given below trace back to one sample, sequenced in a study of shared clonotypes between healthy human individuals. The data were produced by immunoSEQ multiplex PCR, yet TCRdb's version contains in-frame clones alone and is incomplete. The profile shows hundreds of thousands of clones, roughly 83% of them singletons. The source material was PBMCs. These receptors were taken from a woman aged 40-49 years in good health. Some clones in this sample may be carry-over from other donors' samples.

A note on this clone: The junction departs from germline at one end; a sequencing error may be responsible. The chain is built from TRBV7-7 and TRBJ2-5, with D unclear. From germline, CDR1 is SSHAT and CDR2 FNYEAQ (reference sequence). The CDR3 has 14 residues. The DNA for the CDR3 is TGTGCTAGCAGCCCCGACCGAAGACCGGAGACCCAGTACTTC. Its protein product is CASSPDRRPETQYF.

This chain uses TRBV9 with TRBJ2-4, with 14 nucleotides matching TRBD2. Trimming at V came to 4 bases and at J to 0 bases, leaving 6 bases not matched to a gene. This CDR3 is built from 18 residues. CDR1 is SGDLS, CDR2 YYNGEE, per germline. The CDR3 loop is CASSPGTSGSLAKNIQYF. CDR3 DNA: TGTGCCAGCAGCCCAGGGACTAGCGGGAGTTTAGCCAAAAACATTCAGTACTTC.

Only one count was recorded for this clone. This rearrangement joins TRBV19 to TRBJ2-7; 8 bases fit TRBD1. The CDR3 has 14 amino acids. Looked up from germline, CDR1 is LNHDA and CDR2 is SQIVND (reference sequence). V was pared by 5 bases and J by 3 bases, with 6 bases of the junction left unmatched. CDR3 residues: CASSSRTGSYEQYF. The CDR3 DNA is TGTGCCAGTAGTTCCCGGACAGGGAGCTACGAGCAGTACTTC.

In regard to this clone: Other DNA sequences within the sample encode an identical CDR3. The chain joins TRBV28 to TRBJ2-7, with D unresolved. Trimming pared 3 bases from V and 4 bases from J, leaving 16 bases between. There are 15 residues in the CDR3. Germline V gene lookup returns CDR1 MDHEN and CDR2 SYDVKM. The CDR3 coding sequence is TGTGCCAGCAGTTTGAGTACTACCCTGATGTACGAGCAGTACTTC. This encodes CASSLSTTLMYEQYF.

The V gene is TRBV28, the J gene TRBJ2-5; D is ambiguous. Germline V gene data show CDR1 as MDHEN and CDR2 as SYDVKM. V was cut by 6 bases and J by 4 bases, with 6 bases left in between. CDR3 size: 11 residues. The CDR3 nucleotides are TGTGCCAGCAGAGGGCGAGAGACCCAGTACTTC. It is translated as CASRGRETQYF.

This clone was seen more than once but under ten times. The chain employs TRBV30 and TRBJ2-7; D not certain. Looked up from germline, CDR1 is GTSNPN and CDR2 is SVGIG (reference sequence). With 0 bases removed from V and 0 bases from J, the gap between germline ends came to 9 bases. The CDR3 consists of 14 residues. DNA for the CDR3: TGTGCCTGGAGTGTAGGTCTCAACTCCTACGAGCAGTACTTC. Its protein is CAWSVGLNSYEQYF.

This clone was seen at least ten times. This chain connects TRBV28 to TRBJ2-7; 10 bases map to TRBD1. V was clipped by 6 bases and J by 3 bases; unmatched bases: 11. Germline CDR1 reads MDHEN; CDR2 reads SYDVKM. CDR3 size: 16 residues. The CDR3 region is CASSPPPTGGIYEQYF. Here the CDR3 DNA reads TGTGCCAGCAGCCCCCCCCCGACAGGGGGCATCTACGAGCAGTACTTC.

V gene TRBV10-3 combines with J gene TRBJ1-4, with 8 bases identical to TRBD1. The CDR3 loop spans 14 amino acids. CDR1 is ENHRY and CDR2 is SYGVKD in the germline V gene. V lost 2 bases and J lost 8; bases outside the gene matches: 4. CDR3 protein: CAISEAYRGEKLFF. In DNA form, the CDR3 reads TGTGCCATCAGTGAGGCCTACAGGGGGGAAAAACTGTTTTTT.

This clone was seen more than once but under ten times. The chain links TRBV27 to TRBJ2-7, with 7 bases identical to TRBD2. The length of the CDR3 is 17 residues. CDR1 and CDR2 (germline): MNHEY, SMNVEV (reference sequence). Losses at the gene ends were 3 bases for V and 5 bases for J; bases not matched to a gene: 16. The CDR3 loop is CASSFLPLAGAPNEQYF. Here the CDR3 DNA reads TGTGCCAGCAGTTTTCTCCCCCTTGCGGGAGCGCCCAACGAGCAGTACTTC.

The chain carries TRBV18 and TRBJ1-5, with 12 bases lining up with TRBD1. Germline values: CDR1 KGHSH, CDR2 LQKENI. This CDR3 is 16 amino acids long. Trimming removed 3 bases from V and 1 base from J; junction bases left unmatched: 1. The CDR3 reads CASSPGQGASNQPQHF. CDR3 coding DNA: TGTGCCAGCTCACCGGGACAGGGGGCAAGCAATCAGCCCCAGCATTTT.

The genes are TRBV7-9 and TRBJ2-7; D uncertain. Germline CDR1 and CDR2: SEHNR and FQNEAQ (reference sequence). This CDR3 is 16 amino acids long. Trimming removed 5 bases at V and 2 bases at J, with 19 bases between. The CDR3 DNA reads as TGTGCCAGCAGCCCCCTACAAGGTCGACTTACCTACGAGCAGTACTTC. Amino acids: CASSPLQGRLTYEQYF.

As for this clone: One base away lies a much larger clone, so this may be a sequencing read error. The sample contains more than one DNA sequence encoding this CDR3. The chain links TRBV5-1 to TRBJ2-3; no firm D call. CDR3 length equals 12 residues. Germline loops: CDR1 SGHRS, CDR2 YFSETQ. V was cut by 4 bases and J by 0 bases, with 3 bases left in between. CDR3 DNA: TGCGCCAGCAGCCCTAGCACAGATACGCAGTATTTT. Translating it yields CASSPSTDTQYF.

V usage is TRBV4-3 and J usage is TRBJ2-1, with TRBD1 matching 9 bases. Trimming cost V 3 bases and J 7 bases; bases outside gene matches: 10. The CDR3 runs 16 residues. Germline V gene sequence: CDR1 LGHNA, CDR2 YSLEER. The CDR3 DNA reads as TGCGCCAGCAGCCATATATCCGGGACAGGGCGAAATGAGCAGTTCTTC. Translating it yields CASSHISGTGRNEQFF.

In this sample, this clone turned up once. The chain links TRBV2 to TRBJ2-1; D uncertain. Trimming removed 4 bases at V and 7 bases at J, with 11 bases between. This CDR3 is 13 amino acids long. In germline, CDR1 is SNHLY, CDR2 FYNNEI. The CDR3 nucleotides are TGTGCCAGCAGTGTCCTGGCGCGGAATGAGCAGTTCTTC. Protein product: CASSVLARNEQFF.

V and J are TRBV28 and TRBJ1-2; D may be TRBD1 (5 bases). CDR3 length equals 17 residues. CDR1 and CDR2 from the germline V gene are MDHEN and SYDVKM. V lost 8 bases and J lost 4, with 26 bases in between. Written as DNA, the CDR3 is TGTGCCAGCTCGACGGGACTCCAGTTGAAAAGGGGCTATGGCTACACCTTC. As protein: CASSTGLQLKRGYGYTF.

This sequence joins TRBV7-3 and TRBJ2-5, with 14 bases matching TRBD2. Per the germline V gene, CDR1 is SGHTA and CDR2 is FQGTGA. This CDR3 comprises 16 residues. Trimming removed 5 bases from V and 5 bases from J; junction bases left unmatched: 7. Here the CDR3 reads CASSPRLAGGHETQYF. DNA for the CDR3: TGTGCCAGCAGCCCGAGACTAGCGGGAGGGCATGAGACCCAGTACTTC. The complete variable domain, with remaining parts taken from reference TRBV7-3 and TRBJ2-5, reads GAGVSQTPSNKVTEKGKYVELRCDPISGHTALYWYRQSLGQGPEFLIYFQGTGAADDSGLPNDRFFAVRPEGSVSTLKIQRTERGDSAVYLCASSPRLAGGHETQYFGPGTRLLVL.

This clone was found once. V is TRBV7-3 and J is TRBJ2-5; D is uncertain. The V gene lost 2 bases and the J gene lost 2 bases, with 9 bases spanning the gap. Germline CDR1 and CDR2: SGHTA and FQGTGA. The CDR3 spans 14 residues. The CDR3 protein is CASSLSSTQETQYF. CDR3 nucleotides: TGTGCCAGCAGCTTATCTTCAACTCAAGAGACCCAGTACTTC.

The chain has TRBV11-3 and TRBJ2-1; 8 nucleotides align to TRBD2. Looked up from germline, CDR1 is SGHNT and CDR2 is YENEEA. V trimming: 5 bases; J trimming: 0 bases; junction bases outside the gene matches: 12. The CDR3 runs to 18 residues. CDR3 DNA: TGTGCCAGCAGCACGGGGGGTAGCGGGATCAGCTCCTACAATGAGCAGTTCTTC. Translating it yields CASSTGGSGISSYNEQFF.

The V gene is TRBV27, the J gene TRBJ1-5; TRBD1 aligns across 7 bases. From germline, CDR1 is MNHEY and CDR2 SMNVEV (reference sequence). There are 19 residues in the CDR3. The trim removed 2 bases at V and 0 bases at J, leaving 13 bases unmatched. CDR3 nucleotides: TGTGCCAGCAGTTTACTCGGCGGCAGGGGGTCGTTTAGCAATCAGCCCCAGCATTTT. This gives the protein CASSLLGGRGSFSNQPQHF.

The chain links TRBV28 to TRBJ2-1; 11 bases line up with TRBD2. V was clipped by 8 bases and J by 6 bases; unmatched bases: 6. The CDR3 is made up of 14 amino acids. Germline V gene sequence: CDR1 MDHEN, CDR2 SYDVKM. CDR3 sequence (DNA): TGTGCCAGCGTAGCGGGAGGGCCAACCAATGAGCAGTTCTTC. This sequence encodes CASVAGGPTNEQFF.

This clone was seen a handful of times. The chain carries TRBV10-3 and TRBJ1-1, with D perhaps TRBD1 (6 bases). The V end lost 9 bases, the J end lost 8 bases, and 13 bases lay between the germline ends. The CDR3 covers 11 residues. Germline-derived CDR1 and CDR2 are ENHRY and SYGVKD. In DNA form, the CDR3 reads TGTGCCATAGCTCGGGGGCCGGAAGCTTTCTTT. It yields the protein CAIARGPEAFF.

The rearrangement links TRBV9 to TRBJ1-3; D unclear. Trimming left V 1 base short and J 0 bases short, with 8 bases between. Germline loops: CDR1 SGDLS, CDR2 YYNGEE. The CDR3 is made up of 15 amino acids. The DNA of the CDR3 is TGTGCCAGCAGCGTAAGATCAAACTCTGGAAACACCATATATTTT. This encodes CASSVRSNSGNTIYF. Based on the CDR3 plus reference TRBV9 and TRBJ1-3, the full variable domain is DSGVTQTPKHLITATGQRVTLRCSPRSGDLSVYWYQQSLDQGLQFLIQYYNGEERAKGNILERFSAQQFPDLHSELNLSSLELGDSALYFCASSVRSNSGNTIYFGEGSWLTVV.

There are many counts of this clone. The chain links TRBV30 to TRBJ1-4, with D unresolved. CDR3 length: 15 amino acids. V lost 0 bases and J 2 bases, leaving 10 bases between the germline ends. The germline V gene encodes CDR1 GTSNPN and CDR2 SVGIG (reference sequence). CDR3 loop: CAWSVLGGTNEKLFF. The CDR3 region has the DNA TGTGCCTGGAGTGTACTGGGCGGGACTAATGAAAAACTGTTTTTT. Drawing the rest from reference TRBV30 and TRBJ1-4, the complete variable domain is SQTIHQWPATLVQPVGSPLSLECTVEGTSNPNLYWYRQAAGRGLQLLFYSVGIGQISSEVPQNLSASRPQDRQFILSSKKLLLSDSGFYLCAWSVLGGTNEKLFFGSGTQLSVL.